The T cell receptor (beta chain) described here comes from a study of blood T cell repertoires in COVID-19. Study overall: PBMCs, B-cell-depleted T cells, or T cells provided the cDNA or gDNA that made up the material.

Per the original data handling: Amplification of reference gene primers was used by the study to estimate nucleated cell counts. Using immunoSEQ multiplex PCR, the repertoire was profiled, and TCRdb retains in-frame clones only, with some absent. That table is the source of V, J and clone size, and D and trimming were worked out from the DNA. This sample has some 170,000 clones, with over 75% found just once. This CDR3 comprises 15 residues. Trimming left V 1 base short and J 5 bases short, with 11 bases between. Per the germline V gene, CDR1 is KGHDR and CDR2 is SFDVKD. Sequenced material: peripheral blood. The J gene is TRBJ2-1, the V gene TRBV24-1, with D perhaps matching TRBD2 (7 bases). The TCR sequence derives from a woman in her 70s with acute or convalescent COVID-19. This CDR3 reads CATSDLGGTNNEQFF. CDR3 nucleotide sequence: TGTGCCACCAGTGATTTAGGGGGGACTAACAATGAGCAGTTCTTC.